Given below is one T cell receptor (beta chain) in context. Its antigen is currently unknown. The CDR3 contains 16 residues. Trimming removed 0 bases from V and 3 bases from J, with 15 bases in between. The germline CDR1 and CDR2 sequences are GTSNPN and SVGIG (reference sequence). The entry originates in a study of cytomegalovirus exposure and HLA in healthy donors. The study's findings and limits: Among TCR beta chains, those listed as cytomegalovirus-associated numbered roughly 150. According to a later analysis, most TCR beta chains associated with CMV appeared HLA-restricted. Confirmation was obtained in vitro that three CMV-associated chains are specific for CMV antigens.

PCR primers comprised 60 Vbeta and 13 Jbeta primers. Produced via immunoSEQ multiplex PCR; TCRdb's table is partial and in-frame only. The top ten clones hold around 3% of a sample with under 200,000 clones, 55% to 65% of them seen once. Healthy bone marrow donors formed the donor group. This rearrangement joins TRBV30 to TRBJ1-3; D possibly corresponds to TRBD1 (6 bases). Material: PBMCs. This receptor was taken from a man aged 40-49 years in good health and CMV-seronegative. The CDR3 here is CAWSVYAGASGNTIYF. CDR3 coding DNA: TGTGCCTGGAGTGTATACGCAGGGGCAAGTGGAAACACCATATATTTT.